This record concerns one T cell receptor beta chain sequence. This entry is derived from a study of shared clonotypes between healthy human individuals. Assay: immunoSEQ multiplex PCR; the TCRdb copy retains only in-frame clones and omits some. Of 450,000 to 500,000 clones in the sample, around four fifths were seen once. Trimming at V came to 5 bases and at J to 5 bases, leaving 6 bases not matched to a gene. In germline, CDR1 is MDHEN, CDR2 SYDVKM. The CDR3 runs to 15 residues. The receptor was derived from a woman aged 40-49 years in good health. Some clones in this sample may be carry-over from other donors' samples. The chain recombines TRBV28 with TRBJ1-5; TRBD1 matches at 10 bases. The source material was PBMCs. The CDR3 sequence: CASSLTGGADQPQHF. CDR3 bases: TGTGCCAGCAGTCTGACAGGGGGCGCGGATCAGCCCCAGCATTTT.